The entry below gives a single T cell receptor (beta chain) sequence along with its context. These data are taken from a study of T cells in Graves' hyperthyroidism and ophthalmopathy. What was amplified from RNA transcripts were TCR beta CDR3 regions. HTBI primers were employed in a first-round RT-PCR of the TCR CDR3. TCRdb re-analysed the multiplex PCR reads in MiXCR, keeping a single row per CDR3 protein. The repertoire consists of a few hundred thousand distinct CDR3 sequences, with 25% occurring once and the leading ten covering 70% to 75%. Germline trimming cut 5 bases from V and 3 bases from J; bases unmatched to any gene: 5. Germline V gives CDR1 SGHRS, CDR2 YFSETQ. The CDR3 is 15 residues long.

The clonotype comes from a man aged 45-65 years with Graves' hyperthyroidism. Sequenced sample: blood. The chain is built from TRBV5-1 and TRBJ2-7; the match to TRBD2 covers 13 bases. The chain's CDR3 is CASRSRTSGSYEQYF. The CDR3 region has the DNA TGCGCCAGCAGGAGTAGGACTAGCGGGAGCTACGAGCAGTACTTC. Together with reference TRBV5-1 and TRBJ2-7, the CDR3 gives the full variable domain: KAGVTQTPRYLIKTRGQQVTLSCSPISGHRSVSWYQQTPGQGLQFLFEYFSETQRNKGNFPGRFSGRQFSNSRSEMNVSTLELGDSALYLCASRSRTSGSYEQYFGPGTRLTVT.